What follows are 26 T cell receptor beta chains derived from one specimen sequenced in a study of blood T cell repertoires in COVID-19. Here immunoSEQ multiplex PCR was the method, and the copy in TCRdb shows in-frame clones only, minus some. The sample records about 110,000 clones, about two thirds being singletons. Input material: peripheral blood. Source of these receptors: a woman aged 40-49 years with acute or convalescent COVID-19.

The rearrangement uses TRBV7-2 and TRBJ1-6, with 8 bases that match TRBD1. The CDR3 consists of 14 residues. V lost 4 bases, J lost 9 bases, and 5 bases stayed unmatched. The germline V gene encodes CDR1 SGHTA and CDR2 FQGNSA. The CDR3 loop is CASSSRGQGSPLHF. In DNA, the CDR3 is TGTGCCAGCAGCTCCAGGGGGCAGGGTTCACCCCTCCACTTT.

V is TRBV5-3 and J is TRBJ1-1; tentative D call: TRBD1 (5 bases). TRBV5-3 is treated as an ORF (open reading frame) with a function not yet certain. V was clipped by 10 bases and J by 0 bases, with 16 bases between them. CDR3 length: 14 residues. The CDR3 sequence is CALLAGGLNTEAFF. CDR3 nucleotides: TGTGCCCTACTGGCGGGGGGATTGAACACTGAAGCTTTCTTT.

V gene TRBV11-2 combines with J gene TRBJ2-7; 8 positions match TRBD1. The CDR3 runs to 15 residues. Germline-derived CDR1 and CDR2 are SGHAT and FQNNGV. With 3 bases clipped from V and 5 bases from J, the junction kept 9 bases outside the gene matches. CDR3 sequence: CASSFISGQGHEQYF. DNA of the CDR3: TGTGCCAGCAGCTTCATCTCCGGACAGGGCCACGAGCAGTACTTC.

This chain uses TRBV28 with TRBJ2-1; 8 nucleotides match TRBD2. The V segment lost 5 bases and the J segment 9 bases; nucleotides outside the gene matches: 9. CDR3 size: 14 residues. The germline V gene has CDR1 MDHEN and CDR2 SYDVKM. CDR3 DNA sequence: TGTGCCAGCAGTATCGCCGGGACTAGGTTTGAGCAGTTCTTC. The encoded protein is CASSIAGTRFEQFF.

The chain couples TRBV27 to TRBJ2-7; 7 positions match TRBD1. Looked up from germline, CDR1 is MNHEY and CDR2 is SMNVEV (reference sequence). V trimming: 6 bases; J trimming: 4 bases; junction bases outside the gene matches: 12. The CDR3 is 15 amino acids. The CDR3 DNA sequence: TGTGCCAGCAGATCTCCCGGGACAGCCATATACGAGCAGTACTTC. This translates into CASRSPGTAIYEQYF.

This clone was seen once. This chain uses TRBV6-1 with TRBJ2-2; D is possibly TRBD2 (7 bases). The V gene lost 3 bases and the J gene lost 3 bases, with 11 bases spanning the gap. The CDR3 is 15 amino acids. The germline gives CDR1 MNHNS, CDR2 SASEGT. CDR3 DNA sequence: TGTGCCAGCAGTGAGGGGGGGCGCGACACCGGGGAGCTGTTTTTT. This sequence encodes CASSEGGRDTGELFF.

The rearrangement uses TRBV25-1 and TRBJ2-2, with TRBD1 as a possible D gene (6 bases). CDR1 is MGHDK, CDR2 SYGVNS, per germline. Trimming cost V 8 bases and J 0 bases, with 10 bases left between them. The CDR3 spans 14 residues. The CDR3 DNA is TGTGCCAGCTGGGGACACCCGAACACCGGGGAGCTGTTTTTT. It specifies CASWGHPNTGELFF.

This clone appeared a few times. The chain is built from TRBV15 and TRBJ2-2; no reliable D call. CDR1 is LNHNV and CDR2 is YYDKDF in the germline V gene (reference sequence). V lost 0 bases and J 6 bases, leaving 8 bases between the germline ends. The CDR3 has 14 residues. The CDR3 protein is CATSRDRSAGELFF. The CDR3 DNA follows: TGTGCCACCAGCAGAGATCGGAGCGCCGGGGAGCTGTTTTTT.

This rearrangement joins TRBV4-3 to TRBJ2-7; D is unresolved. Germline CDR1 is LGHNA and CDR2 is YSLEER. Trimming took off 1 base at V and 5 bases at J, with 9 bases between the two ends. The CDR3 spans 13 residues. The CDR3 DNA follows: TGCGCCAGCAGCCAAGGATCAGAAGACGAGCAGTACTTC. Protein: CASSQGSEDEQYF.

This sequence joins TRBV6-5 and TRBJ1-2; TRBD1 might be the D (6 bases). Trimming removed 5 bases from V and 3 bases from J, with 16 bases in between. The germline V gene encodes CDR1 MNHEY and CDR2 SVGAGI. The length of the CDR3 is 15 residues. DNA for the CDR3: TGTGCCAGCAGTCCCTTCGGGGGGCCCTACTATGGCTACACCTTC. Translated: CASSPFGGPYYGYTF.

V is TRBV30 and J is TRBJ1-2; D is perhaps TRBD1 (5 bases). CDR3 length: 13 residues. Trimming stripped 0 bases from V and 8 bases from J, with 13 bases between. Looked up from germline, CDR1 is GTSNPN and CDR2 is SVGIG (reference sequence). CDR3 loop: CAWSVLLNRGYTF. CDR3 nucleotides: TGTGCCTGGAGTGTACTGTTGAACAGGGGCTACACCTTC.

V gene TRBV28 combines with J gene TRBJ2-5, with TRBD2 matching 10 bases. The CDR3 contains 15 residues. V shed 2 bases and J 4 bases; nucleotides not matched to a gene: 4. Germline CDR1 and CDR2: MDHEN and SYDVKM. CDR3 sequence reads: CASSLPSGGLETQYF. In nucleotides, the CDR3 is TGTGCCAGCAGTTTACCTAGCGGGGGACTAGAGACCCAGTACTTC.

CDR3 nucleotides: TGTGCCAGCAGCCTCAGGGACTCGGATGAAAAACTGTTTTTT. Its protein product is CASSLRDSDEKLFF. The chain links TRBV3-1 (or the pseudogene TRBV3-2) to TRBJ1-4; D might be TRBD1 (5 bases). CDR3 length: 14 residues. V was trimmed by 4 bases and J by 6 bases, leaving 12 bases between them. Looked up from germline, CDR1 is LGHDT and CDR2 is YNNKEL (reference sequence).

This clone was seen a handful of times. V usage is TRBV11-3 and J usage is TRBJ2-2, with TRBD1 matching over 9 bases. V shed 5 bases, J shed 1 base, and the junction held 2 bases outside the gene matches. The CDR3 sequence is 15 residues long. Germline CDR1 SGHNT, CDR2 YENEEA. The CDR3 spells CASSVGQGNTGELFF. The CDR3 bases are TGTGCCAGCAGCGTGGGACAGGGGAACACCGGGGAGCTGTTTTTT. Full variable domain (rest looked up from reference TRBV11-3 and TRBJ2-2): EAGVVQSPRYKIIEKKQPVAFWCNPISGHNTLYWYLQNLGQGPELLIRYENEEAVDDSQLPKDRFSAERLKGVDSTLKIQPAELGDSAVYLCASSVGQGNTGELFFGEGSRLTVL.

This clone has a handful of counts. The CDR3 DNA is TGTGCCACCAGCTATATCATGGCAGGGGCCGGGGAGCAGTACTTC. This translates into CATSYIMAGAGEQYF. V gene TRBV15 combines with J gene TRBJ2-7; a weak D match, TRBD1 (6 bases). Deletions cut 5 bases from V and 7 bases from J, with 21 bases between. CDR1 is LNHNV and CDR2 is YYDKDF in the germline V gene (reference sequence). This CDR3 contains 15 residues.

The chain employs TRBV5-1 and TRBJ1-5, with a possible D match to TRBD1 (6 bases). Germline V gives CDR1 SGHRS, CDR2 YFSETQ. The CDR3 length is 14 residues. Deletions cut 1 base from V and 5 bases from J, with 10 bases between. CDR3 region: CASSLTGLDQPQHF. CDR3 DNA: TGCGCCAGCAGCTTGACAGGGCTGGATCAGCCCCAGCATTTT.

This clone occurred once. This chain joins TRBV11-2 and TRBJ2-7; no reliable D call. The CDR3 extends over 11 amino acids. With 6 bases removed from V and 3 bases from J, the gap between germline ends came to 6 bases. Germline V gene sequence: CDR1 SGHAT, CDR2 FQNNGV. The CDR3: CASRAGYEQYF. DNA of the CDR3: TGTGCCAGCAGGGCAGGCTACGAGCAGTACTTC.

This chain joins TRBV7-2 and TRBJ1-6; possibly TRBD1 for D (6 bases). Per germline, CDR1 SGHTA and CDR2 FQGNSA. Deletions cut 3 bases from V and 5 bases from J, with 11 bases between. The CDR3 extends over 15 amino acids. CDR3 nucleotides: TGTGCCAGCAGCTTGAAAGGGGGAGATAATTCACCCCTCCACTTT. It is translated as CASSLKGGDNSPLHF.

This rearrangement joins TRBV18 to TRBJ1-1; 9 bases agree with TRBD1. V gave up 3 bases and J gave up 7 bases; unmatched junction bases: 9. CDR3 length: 15 residues. CDR1 is KGHSH, CDR2 LQKENI, per germline. In nucleotides, the CDR3 is TGTGCCAGCTCACCTATCGACAGGGGGGCGAATGAAGCTTTCTTT. This gives the protein CASSPIDRGANEAFF.

The rearrangement uses TRBV30 and TRBJ2-3; 14 positions agree with TRBD2. V shed 0 bases and J 5 bases; nucleotides not matched to a gene: 4. The CDR3 is 16 residues long. Per germline, CDR1 GTSNPN and CDR2 SVGIG (reference sequence). CDR3 sequence reads: CAWSVGLAGGVDTQYF. CDR3 DNA: TGTGCCTGGAGTGTAGGACTAGCGGGGGGAGTAGATACGCAGTATTTT.

This clone was found many times. The V call is TRBV27, the J call TRBJ2-1, with 7 positions matching TRBD1. Looked up from germline, CDR1 is MNHEY and CDR2 is SMNVEV (reference sequence). V was clipped by 5 bases and J by 6 bases; unmatched bases: 13. The CDR3 contains 16 residues. This chain's CDR3 is CASSLEPGQSFNEQFF. For the CDR3, the DNA is TGTGCCAGCAGTCTGGAACCGGGACAGAGTTTCAATGAGCAGTTCTTC.

This chain links TRBV5-5 with TRBJ1-4, with a possible D match to TRBD1 (6 bases). From germline, CDR1 is SGHKS and CDR2 YYEKEE (reference sequence). This CDR3 has 14 residues. V lost 5 bases to trimming and J lost 5 bases, with 13 bases between them. CDR3 amino acids: CASRLRQENEKLFF. For the CDR3, the DNA is TGTGCCAGCAGACTCCGACAGGAGAATGAAAAACTGTTTTTT.

The chain joins TRBV10-3 to TRBJ2-7; 8 nucleotides match TRBD2. The ends lost 9 bases at V and 7 bases at J; junction bases unmatched: 17. The CDR3 sequence is 15 residues long. CDR1 and CDR2 from the germline V gene are ENHRY and SYGVKD. The CDR3 DNA sequence: TGTGCCATGGGCCCCTTAGCCGGGACTAGAAGAGAGCAGTACTTC. This gives the protein CAMGPLAGTRREQYF.

The V gene is TRBV6-5, the J gene TRBJ2-1; 9 bases match TRBD2. CDR1 and CDR2 (germline): MNHEY, SVGAGI. V trimming: 5 bases; J trimming: 1 base; junction bases outside the gene matches: 3. This CDR3 region has 15 residues. The CDR3 bases are TGTGCCAGCAGTCGCGGGGGGGCATCCTACAATGAGCAGTTCTTC. As protein: CASSRGGASYNEQFF.

Only one count was recorded for this clone. The chain uses TRBV6-2 or TRBV6-3 and TRBJ2-1, with TRBD1 matching 8 bases. Germline CDR1 is MNHEY and CDR2 is SVGEGT. The CDR3 consists of 15 residues. Trimming took 6 bases from V and 0 from J; bases not matched to a gene: 4. The CDR3 nucleotides read TGTGCCAGCAGCCAGGGGGCCAGCTCCTACAATGAGCAGTTCTTC. Amino acid sequence: CASSQGASSYNEQFF.

CDR3 sequence reads: CASSLGRNYEQYF. CDR3 DNA: TGTGCCAGCAGTTTGGGCAGAAACTACGAGCAGTACTTC. The rearrangement uses TRBV27 and TRBJ2-7; the D is unclear. The CDR3 runs 13 residues. The V gene lost 3 bases and the J gene lost 3 bases, with 9 bases spanning the gap. In germline, CDR1 is MNHEY, CDR2 SMNVEV (reference sequence).